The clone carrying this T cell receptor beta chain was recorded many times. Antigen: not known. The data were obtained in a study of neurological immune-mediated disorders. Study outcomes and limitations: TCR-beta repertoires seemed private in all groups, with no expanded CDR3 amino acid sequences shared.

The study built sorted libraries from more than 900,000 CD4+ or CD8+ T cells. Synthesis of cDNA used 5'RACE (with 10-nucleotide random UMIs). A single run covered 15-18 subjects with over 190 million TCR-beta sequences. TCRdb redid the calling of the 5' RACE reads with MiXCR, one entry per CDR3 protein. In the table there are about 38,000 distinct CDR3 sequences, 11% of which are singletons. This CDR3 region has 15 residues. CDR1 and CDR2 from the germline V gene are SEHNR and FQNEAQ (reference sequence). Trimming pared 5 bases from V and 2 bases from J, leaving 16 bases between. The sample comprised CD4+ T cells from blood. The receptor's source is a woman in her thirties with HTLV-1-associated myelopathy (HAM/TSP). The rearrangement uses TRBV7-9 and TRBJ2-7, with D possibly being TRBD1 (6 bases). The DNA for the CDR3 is TGTGCCAGCAGCACCCACGGGACACCACCCTACGAGCAGTACTTC. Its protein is CASSTHGTPPYEQYF.